These 9 T cell receptor beta chains share one sample of origin, sequenced in a study of PD-1 blockade in classical Hodgkin lymphoma. Sequenced by immunoSEQ multiplex PCR; TCRdb stores in-frame clones only, minus some. The data show about 2,700 clones, 70% to 75% seen once. Relapse was seen in all patients after autologous stem cell transplantation, and brentuximab vedotin exposure was variable. CD8+ T cells were isolated from thawed PBMCs by magnetic negative selection. The sample consisted of CD8+ T cells from blood, taken at baseline. These receptors were obtained from a human donor with classical Hodgkin lymphoma.

There are a few counts of this clone. This CDR3 reads CASSISGTYEQYF. DNA for the CDR3: TGTGCCAGTAGTATTTCGGGCACCTACGAGCAGTACTTC. V and J are TRBV19 and TRBJ2-7, with D unresolved. The CDR3 consists of 13 residues. The V and J ends lost 3 bases and 2 bases respectively, with 8 bases between them. Germline CDR1 is LNHDA and CDR2 is SQIVND (reference sequence).

J is TRBJ1-1 and V is TRBV28, with D perhaps TRBD1 (5 bases). The CDR3 consists of 16 residues. V lost 6 bases, J lost 3 bases, and 20 bases lay in between. The germline gives CDR1 MDHEN, CDR2 SYDVKM. CDR3 amino acids: CASSGGWGRGDTEAFF. CDR3 DNA: TGTGCCAGCAGCGGAGGATGGGGGAGAGGCGACACTGAAGCTTTCTTT.

This clone has a single count. The rearrangement links TRBV6-5 to TRBJ2-1; no reliable D call. The CDR3 spans 13 residues. Trimming stripped 0 bases from V and 9 bases from J, with 9 bases between. Germline V CDR1 and CDR2: MNHEY, SVGAGI. CDR3 coding DNA: TGTGCCAGCAGTTACTCGTTTAGTAGTGAGCAGTTCTTC. Amino acid sequence: CASSYSFSSEQFF.

The chain recombines TRBV2 with TRBJ1-2, with D hard to call. The germline V and J ends were trimmed by 3 bases and 8 bases, with 4 bases remaining between them. The length of the CDR3 is 10 residues. The germline gives CDR1 SNHLY, CDR2 FYNNEI. The DNA for the CDR3 is TGTGCCAGCAGTGAGGGGGGCTACACCTTC. Protein sequence: CASSEGGYTF.

The V and J genes are TRBV19 and TRBJ2-1, with 8 bases lining up with TRBD2. The V gene end was trimmed by 3 bases and the J gene end by 8 bases; junction bases not matched to a gene: 3. The CDR3 has 13 residues. Germline V gene sequence: CDR1 LNHDA, CDR2 SQIVND (reference sequence). CDR3 sequence reads: CASSITSGHEQFF. The CDR3 region has the DNA TGTGCCAGTAGTATTACTAGCGGCCATGAGCAGTTCTTC.

This clone has more than one count but fewer than ten. V and J are TRBV5-1 and TRBJ2-7; no reliable D call. The CDR3 sequence is 8 residues long. Trimming stripped 10 bases from V and 6 bases from J, with 5 bases between. The germline CDR1 and CDR2 sequences are SGHRS and YFSETQ. CDR3 in amino acids: CADREQYF. In DNA form, the CDR3 reads TGCGCCGACCGCGAGCAGTACTTC.

The chain employs TRBV7-9 and TRBJ1-4, with D possibly matching TRBD1 (5 bases). V was cut by 1 base and J by 7 bases, with 13 bases left in between. The CDR3 length is 15 residues. Germline CDR1 SEHNR, CDR2 FQNEAQ (reference sequence). CDR3: CASSLVARDGEKLFF. CDR3 nucleotides: TGTGCCAGCAGCTTAGTCGCCAGGGACGGTGAAAAACTGTTTTTT.

This clone was counted a few times. This chain connects TRBV27 to TRBJ2-1; 10 nucleotides agree with TRBD2. V dropped 1 base and J dropped 7; count of bases not matched to a gene: 4. CDR1 is MNHEY and CDR2 is SMNVEV in the germline V gene (reference sequence). This CDR3 region has 15 residues. CDR3 protein: CASSLFLAGDNEQFF. The CDR3 nucleotides read TGTGCCAGCAGTTTATTCCTAGCGGGGGATAATGAGCAGTTCTTC.

The chain has TRBV7-8 and TRBJ1-1; D is possibly TRBD1 (5 bases). The CDR3 loop spans 15 amino acids. Trimming cost V 5 bases and J 0 bases, with 13 bases left between them. Germline CDR1 reads SGHVS; CDR2 reads FQNEAQ. The CDR3 protein is CASSTETDLNTEAFF. CDR3 sequence (DNA): TGTGCCAGCAGCACCGAGACAGATTTGAACACTGAAGCTTTCTTT.